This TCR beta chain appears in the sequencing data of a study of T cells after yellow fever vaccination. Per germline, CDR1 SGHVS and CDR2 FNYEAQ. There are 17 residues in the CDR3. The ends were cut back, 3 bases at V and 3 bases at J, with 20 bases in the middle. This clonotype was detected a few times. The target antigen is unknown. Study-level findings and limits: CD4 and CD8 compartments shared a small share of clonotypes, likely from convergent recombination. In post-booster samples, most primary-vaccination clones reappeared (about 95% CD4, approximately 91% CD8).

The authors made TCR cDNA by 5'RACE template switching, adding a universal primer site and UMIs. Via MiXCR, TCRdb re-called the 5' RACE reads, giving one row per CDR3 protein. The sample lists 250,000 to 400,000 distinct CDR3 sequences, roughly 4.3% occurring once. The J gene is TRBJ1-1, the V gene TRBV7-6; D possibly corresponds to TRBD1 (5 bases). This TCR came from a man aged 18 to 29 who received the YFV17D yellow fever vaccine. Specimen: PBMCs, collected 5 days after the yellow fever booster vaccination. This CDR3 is CASSLPLGDLLYTEAFF. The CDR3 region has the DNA TGTGCCAGCAGCTTGCCCCTAGGGGACCTTTTGTACACTGAAGCTTTCTTT.